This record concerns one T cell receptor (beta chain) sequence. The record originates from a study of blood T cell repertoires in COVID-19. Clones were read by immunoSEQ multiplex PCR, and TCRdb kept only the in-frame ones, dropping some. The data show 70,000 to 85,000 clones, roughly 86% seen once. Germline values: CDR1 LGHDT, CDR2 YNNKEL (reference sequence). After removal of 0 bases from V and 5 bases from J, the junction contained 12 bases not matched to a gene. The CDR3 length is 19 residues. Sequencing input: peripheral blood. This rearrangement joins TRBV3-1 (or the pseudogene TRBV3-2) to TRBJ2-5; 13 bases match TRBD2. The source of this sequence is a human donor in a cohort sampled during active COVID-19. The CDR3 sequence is CASSQEIGGLAGAGETQYF. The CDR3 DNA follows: TGTGCCAGCAGCCAAGAGATTGGTGGACTAGCGGGGGCCGGGGAGACCCAGTACTTC.